Each of the 32 T cell receptor beta chains below was sequenced from the same sample in a study of blood T cell repertoires in COVID-19. The table came from immunoSEQ multiplex PCR; TCRdb's copy has only in-frame clones and leaves some out. The sample carries fewer than 90,000 clones, approximately 80% recorded once. The sample consisted of peripheral blood. These receptors came from a woman aged 80 or over with acute or convalescent COVID-19.

This sequence joins TRBV11-3 and TRBJ2-2, with D perhaps matching TRBD1 (6 bases). The germline V and J ends were trimmed by 5 bases and 6 bases, with 13 bases remaining between them. The CDR3 spans 14 residues. Germline V gene sequence: CDR1 SGHNT, CDR2 YENEEA. CDR3 coding DNA: TGTGCCAGCAGCGCCTACGAGGGGGCCGGGGAGCTGTTTTTT. It yields the protein CASSAYEGAGELFF.

J is TRBJ2-5 and V is TRBV6-5, with 7 bases lining up with TRBD1. Germline CDR1 is MNHEY and CDR2 is SVGAGI. J gave up 1 base and V 6 bases, and 5 bases lay outside the gene matches. The CDR3 is 14 amino acids. CDR3 in amino acids: CASRVGGTQETQYF. DNA for the CDR3: TGTGCCAGCAGGGTAGGGGGCACCCAAGAGACCCAGTACTTC.

CDR3 sequence: CASSLGASEKLFF. In DNA, the CDR3 is TGTGCCAGCAGCCTGGGGGCTAGTGAAAAACTGTTTTTT. The chain links TRBV3-1 (or the pseudogene TRBV3-2) to TRBJ1-4; D is possibly TRBD1 (6 bases). Trimming left V 4 bases short and J 7 bases short, with 10 bases between. Germline CDR1 and CDR2: LGHDT and YNNKEL (reference sequence). This CDR3 is 13 amino acids long.

This chain connects TRBV19 to TRBJ2-2, with 7 bases fitting TRBD2. CDR3 length: 15 amino acids. Germline trimming cut 4 bases from V and 5 bases from J; bases unmatched to any gene: 7. CDR1 LNHDA and CDR2 SQIVND come from the germline V gene (reference sequence). The CDR3 sequence is CASSSGRTGTGELFF. In nucleotides, the CDR3 is TGTGCCAGTAGTAGCGGGAGAACCGGGACCGGGGAGCTGTTTTTT.

The gene calls are TRBV6-1 and TRBJ2-7, with a weak D call TRBD2 (5 bases). The CDR3 runs 13 residues. V was clipped by 9 bases and J by 1 base, with 13 bases between them. The germline V gene has CDR1 MNHNS and CDR2 SASEGT. This CDR3 is CASSEGRSYEQYF. Here the CDR3 DNA reads TGTGCCAGTAGCGAAGGGCGGTCCTACGAGCAGTACTTC.

The CDR3 is CASSEGTATYNEQFF. Written as DNA, the CDR3 is TGTGCCAGCAGTGAGGGGACTGCCACCTACAATGAGCAGTTCTTC. V and J are TRBV6-1 and TRBJ2-1; maybe TRBD2 (6 bases). The ends were cut back, 3 bases at V and 2 bases at J, with 11 bases in the middle. CDR3 size: 15 residues. CDR1 is MNHNS and CDR2 is SASEGT in the germline V gene.

J is TRBJ1-5 and V is TRBV29-1; D call uncertain. CDR3 length: 13 residues. Germline V CDR1 and CDR2: SQVTM, ANQGSEA. Trimming removed 5 bases from V and 3 bases from J, with 11 bases in between. CDR3 DNA sequence: TGCAGCGTTTCCCGGGAGTTCAATCAGCCCCAGCATTTT. This translates into CSVSREFNQPQHF. The entire variable domain, with the rest obtained from reference TRBV29-1 and TRBJ1-5, is as follows: SAVISQKPSRDICQRGTSLTIQCQVDSQVTMMFWYRQQPGQSLTLIATANQGSEATYESGFVIDKFPISRPNLTFSTLTVSNMSPEDSSIYLCSVSREFNQPQHFGDGTRLSIL.

CDR3 loop: CAVHSGSYEQYF. CDR3 coding DNA: TGCGCCGTCCATAGCGGCTCCTACGAGCAGTACTTC. The chain joins TRBV10-1 to TRBJ2-7; perhaps TRBD2 as D (6 bases). Trimming shortened V by 11 bases and J by 0 bases, and 11 bases separated the two germline ends. CDR3 size: 12 residues. Germline V CDR1 and CDR2: WNHNN, SYGVQD (reference sequence).

J is TRBJ2-6 and V is TRBV5-1, with a tentative D call TRBD1 (6 bases). The germline V gene encodes CDR1 SGHRS and CDR2 YFSETQ. Trimming took off 0 bases at V and 4 bases at J, with 11 bases between the two ends. The CDR3 has 16 residues. CDR3 loop: CASSLDTGSGANVLTF. The CDR3 DNA reads TGCGCCAGCAGCTTGGACACAGGGTCCGGGGCCAACGTCCTGACTTTC.

V and J are TRBV11-2 and TRBJ2-1; D possibly corresponds to TRBD2 (5 bases). The V gene's germline CDR1 is SGHAT and CDR2 FQNNGV. The CDR3 runs to 13 residues. V shed 4 bases and J shed 6 bases, with 10 bases lying between them. The CDR3 nucleotides are TGTGCCAGCAGCTCCGGGAACCCCAATGAGCAGTTCTTC. As protein: CASSSGNPNEQFF.

The chain has TRBV6-5 and TRBJ1-5, with D possibly TRBD1 on 6 matching bases. CDR3 size: 15 residues. Germline V gene data show CDR1 as MNHEY and CDR2 as SVGAGI. V was trimmed by 2 bases and J by 11 bases, leaving 19 bases between them. CDR3 sequence: CASSYRRGGRGTQHF. The CDR3 DNA follows: TGTGCCAGCAGTTACAGGAGGGGGGGTAGAGGAACCCAGCATTTT.

The chain couples TRBV5-1 to TRBJ2-3, with 9 positions matching TRBD1. The ends lost 3 bases at V and 6 bases at J; junction bases unmatched: 8. The CDR3 extends over 15 amino acids. From germline, CDR1 is SGHRS and CDR2 YFSETQ. CDR3 amino acids: CASSSDRGSSDTQYF. The DNA for the CDR3 is TGCGCCAGCAGCTCGGACAGGGGAAGCTCGGATACGCAGTATTTT.

CDR3 DNA: TGTGCCAGCTCACCAGGCGGGGACAATCAGCCCCAGCATTTT. It codes for CASSPGGDNQPQHF. J is TRBJ1-5 and V is TRBV18; no clear D gene. V was pared by 2 bases and J by 3 bases, with 8 bases between. The CDR3 sequence is 14 residues long. Per the germline V gene, CDR1 is KGHSH and CDR2 is LQKENI.

This chain connects TRBV5-1 to TRBJ2-5; 11 bases line up with TRBD1. CDR1 SGHRS and CDR2 YFSETQ come from the germline V gene. CDR3 length equals 16 residues. Losses at the gene ends were 0 bases for V and 5 bases for J; bases not matched to a gene: 6. CDR3 sequence reads: CASSLAGTGGRETQYF. DNA for the CDR3: TGCGCCAGCAGCTTGGCCGGGACAGGGGGTCGGGAGACCCAGTACTTC.

This clone was picked up one time. J is TRBJ2-1 and V is TRBV15, with 7 bases fitting TRBD2. From germline, CDR1 is LNHNV and CDR2 YYDKDF (reference sequence). The CDR3 is 13 residues long. The J segment lost 8 bases and the V segment lost 0 bases, leaving 1 base of the junction unmatched. The CDR3 nucleotides read TGTGCCACCAGCAGAGATCGGGGGGATGAGCAGTTCTTC. It yields the protein CATSRDRGDEQFF.

The chain has TRBV10-3 and TRBJ2-7, with 9 nucleotides matching TRBD1. Trimming cost V 1 base and J 3 bases; bases outside gene matches: 4. There are 15 residues in the CDR3. Germline V gene data show CDR1 as ENHRY and CDR2 as SYGVKD. The CDR3 coding sequence is TGTGCCATCAGTGAGTACACGGGACAGGGCTACGAGCAGTACTTC. Translating gives CAISEYTGQGYEQYF.

The CDR3 protein is CASRGGGTVNEKLFF. The DNA for the CDR3 is TGTGCCAGCAGGGGGGGCGGGACAGTCAATGAAAAACTGTTTTTT. The genes are TRBV2 and TRBJ1-4, with 7 bases fitting TRBD1. This CDR3 region has 15 residues. Germline CDR1 SNHLY, CDR2 FYNNEI. With V trimmed by 6 bases and J by 5 bases, 9 bases remained unmatched.

The chain couples TRBV18 to TRBJ2-4, with a possible D match to TRBD2 (5 bases). CDR1 and CDR2 from the germline V gene are KGHSH and LQKENI. V was shortened by 6 bases and J by 6 bases, with 21 bases between the two germline ends. The CDR3 totals 16 residues. The CDR3 DNA follows: TGTGCCAGCTCGGGCGGGCCATCGGACGGAGTAAACATTCAGTACTTC. It specifies CASSGGPSDGVNIQYF. The complete variable domain, with remaining parts taken from reference TRBV18 and TRBJ2-4, reads NAGVMQNPRHLVRRRGQEARLRCSPMKGHSHVYWYRQLPEEGLKFMVYLQKENIIDESGMPKERFSAEFPKEGPSILRIQQVVRGDSAAYFCASSGGPSDGVNIQYFGAGTRLSVL.

The chain has TRBV11-2 and TRBJ2-1, with D perhaps matching TRBD2 (5 bases). Trimming took off 2 bases at V and 9 bases at J, with 14 bases between the two ends. The CDR3 is 14 residues long. Germline CDR1 and CDR2: SGHAT and FQNNGV. This chain's CDR3 is CASSLTRVMSEQFF. CDR3 DNA: TGTGCCAGCAGCTTAACGAGGGTCATGTCTGAGCAGTTCTTC.

This chain connects TRBV11-2 to TRBJ1-4; TRBD1 is a possible D gene (5 bases). The CDR3 is made up of 15 amino acids. V was pared by 5 bases and J by 8 bases, with 18 bases between. Germline lookup yields CDR1 SGHAT and CDR2 FQNNGV. The CDR3 loop reads CASSNARAGWEKLFF. The CDR3 DNA follows: TGTGCCAGCAGCAACGCCAGGGCAGGGTGGGAAAAACTGTTTTTT.

The chain links TRBV3-1 (or the pseudogene TRBV3-2) to TRBJ2-1; possibly TRBD1 for D (6 bases). The germline CDR1 and CDR2 sequences are LGHDT and YNNKEL (reference sequence). This CDR3 has 13 residues. The V end was cut by 6 bases, the J end by 6 bases, with 12 bases between. The CDR3 coding sequence is TGTGCCAGCAGTTTCGGACAGTTCAATGAGCAGTTCTTC. Its protein product is CASSFGQFNEQFF.

J is TRBJ1-2 and V is TRBV3-1 (or the pseudogene TRBV3-2); TRBD1 agrees at 9 bases. Germline trimming cut 3 bases from V and 7 bases from J; bases unmatched to any gene: 6. The V gene's germline CDR1 is LGHDT and CDR2 YNNKEL (reference sequence). This CDR3 comprises 14 residues. The CDR3 DNA is TGTGCCAGCAGCCAGGGGACAGGGAGTTTTGGCTACACCTTC. This translates into CASSQGTGSFGYTF.

V is TRBV6-6 and J is TRBJ2-4; no clear D gene. The CDR3 consists of 11 residues. The V end was cut by 5 bases, the J end by 8 bases, with 7 bases between. Per the germline V gene, CDR1 is MNHNY and CDR2 is SVGAGI (reference sequence). The CDR3 sequence: CASSPNYIQYF. Written as DNA, the CDR3 is TGTGCCAGCAGTCCCAATTACATTCAGTACTTC.

The rearrangement links TRBV7-9 to TRBJ2-3; the match to TRBD2 covers 11 bases. The V segment lost 3 bases and the J segment 0 bases; nucleotides outside the gene matches: 5. The CDR3 is 17 amino acids. CDR1 and CDR2 (germline): SEHNR, FQNEAQ (reference sequence). The CDR3 nucleotides are TGTGCCAGCAGCTTTATAGCGGGGGGGACTAGCACAGATACGCAGTATTTT. Protein: CASSFIAGGTSTDTQYF.

J is TRBJ2-5 and V is TRBV19, with a tentative D call TRBD2 (6 bases). This CDR3 has 13 residues. Between the trimmed V and J ends, which lost 4 bases and 2 bases, there was a span of 8 bases. Per the germline V gene, CDR1 is LNHDA and CDR2 is SQIVND (reference sequence). CDR3 in amino acids: CASSRTIQETQYF. The CDR3 DNA reads TGTGCCAGTAGTAGGACTATTCAAGAGACCCAGTACTTC.

The chain uses TRBV6-4 and TRBJ2-3; D is unresolved. Per germline, CDR1 MRHNA and CDR2 SNTAGT. The length of the CDR3 is 15 residues. The V end lost 4 bases, the J end lost 0 bases, and 11 bases lay between the germline ends. CDR3 nucleotides: TGTGCCAGCAGTGCTCCCCTTTCTAGCACAGATACGCAGTATTTT. Its translation: CASSAPLSSTDTQYF.

The chain uses TRBV6-2 or TRBV6-3 and TRBJ2-5; possible D gene TRBD2, 6 bases. Germline CDR1 is MNHEY and CDR2 is SVGEGT. V lost 6 bases to trimming and J lost 5 bases, with 22 bases between them. The CDR3 has 16 amino acids. This CDR3 is CASSIGTGATAETQYF. The CDR3 DNA sequence: TGTGCCAGCAGCATTGGTACGGGAGCGACCGCGGAGACCCAGTACTTC.

The chain recombines TRBV4-1 with TRBJ1-3, with no clear D. The CDR3 is made up of 13 amino acids. Germline CDR1 reads MGHRA; CDR2 reads YSYEKL. Trimming stripped 1 base from V and 2 bases from J, with 3 bases between. In DNA form, the CDR3 reads TGCGCCAGCAGCCAAGCGGCTGGAAACACCATATATTTT. Its protein product is CASSQAAGNTIYF.

The table lists this clone with a few counts. J is TRBJ1-2 and V is TRBV27; possible D gene TRBD1, 6 bases. Germline CDR1 and CDR2: MNHEY and SMNVEV (reference sequence). This CDR3 spans 16 amino acids. Trimming took 2 bases from V and 4 from J, leaving 17 bases between them. Here the CDR3 reads CASSLNRASISYGYTF. Here the CDR3 DNA reads TGTGCCAGCAGTTTAAACAGGGCCTCGATTAGCTATGGCTACACCTTC.

The chain combines TRBV19 with TRBJ2-7, with 10 bases aligning to TRBD1. The ends lost 6 bases at V and 4 bases at J; junction bases unmatched: 9. CDR1 and CDR2 (germline): LNHDA, SQIVND (reference sequence). The CDR3 consists of 15 residues. In DNA, the CDR3 is TGTGCCAGTAGACCGCGACAGGGGGCGAGTTACGAGCAGTACTTC. Translation gives CASRPRQGASYEQYF.

The chain couples TRBV6-5 to TRBJ2-2, with 8 bases lining up with TRBD2. Trimming removed 0 bases from V and 5 bases from J; junction bases left unmatched: 2. This CDR3 spans 15 amino acids. CDR1 and CDR2 (germline): MNHEY, SVGAGI. CDR3 amino acids: CASSYSSGVTGELFF. The CDR3 region has the DNA TGTGCCAGCAGTTACTCTAGCGGGGTTACCGGGGAGCTGTTTTTT.

The chain carries TRBV5-4 and TRBJ2-7; D perhaps matches TRBD2 (6 bases). Germline loops: CDR1 SGHNT, CDR2 YYREEE (reference sequence). The CDR3 covers 12 residues. V was cut by 5 bases and J by 6 bases, with 12 bases left in between. The CDR3 here is CASRGGATEQYF. CDR3 DNA sequence: TGTGCCAGCAGAGGAGGGGCCACCGAGCAGTACTTC.